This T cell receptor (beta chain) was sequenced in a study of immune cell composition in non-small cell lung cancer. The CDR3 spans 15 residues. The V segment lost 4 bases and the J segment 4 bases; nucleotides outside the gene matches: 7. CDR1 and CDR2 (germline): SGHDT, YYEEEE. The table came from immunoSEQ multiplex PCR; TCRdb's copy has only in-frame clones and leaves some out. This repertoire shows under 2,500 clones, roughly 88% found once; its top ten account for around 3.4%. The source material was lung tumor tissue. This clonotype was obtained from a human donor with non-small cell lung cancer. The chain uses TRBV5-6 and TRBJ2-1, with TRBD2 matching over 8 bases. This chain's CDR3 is CASSPYTSGYNEQFF. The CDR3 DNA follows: TGTGCCAGCAGCCCGTACACTAGCGGATACAATGAGCAGTTCTTC.